This T cell receptor (beta chain) was documented in a study of blood T cell repertoires in COVID-19. TCRdb's copy holds only in-frame clones and misses some; the assay was immunoSEQ multiplex PCR. The data contain some 130,000 clones, less than 90% of them singletons. V was trimmed by 5 bases and J by 6 bases, leaving 7 bases between them. The CDR3 contains 11 residues. Germline V gene lookup returns CDR1 LGHNA and CDR2 YNFKEQ. This clone was counted only a few times. The sequence was obtained from a man aged 40-50 years with acute COVID-19. The J gene is TRBJ1-1, the V gene TRBV4-2, with D unclear. Material for sequencing was PBMCs or T cells enriched from blood (not recorded which). DNA for the CDR3: TGTGCCAGCAGCACCGGGGCTGAAGCTTTCTTT. This codes for CASSTGAEAFF.